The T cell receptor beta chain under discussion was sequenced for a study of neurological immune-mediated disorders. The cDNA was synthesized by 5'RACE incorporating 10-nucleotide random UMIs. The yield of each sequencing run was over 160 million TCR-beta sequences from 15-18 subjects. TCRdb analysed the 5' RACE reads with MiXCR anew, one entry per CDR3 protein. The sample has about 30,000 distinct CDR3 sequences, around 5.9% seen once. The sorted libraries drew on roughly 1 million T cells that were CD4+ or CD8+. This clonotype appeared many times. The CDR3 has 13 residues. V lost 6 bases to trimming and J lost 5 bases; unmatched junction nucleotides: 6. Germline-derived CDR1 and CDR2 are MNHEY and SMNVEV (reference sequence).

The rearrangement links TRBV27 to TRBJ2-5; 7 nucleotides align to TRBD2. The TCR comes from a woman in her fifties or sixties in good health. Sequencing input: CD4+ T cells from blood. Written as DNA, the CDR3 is TGTGCCAGCAGGGGGAGGGCCGGTGAGACCCAGTACTTC. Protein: CASRGRAGETQYF.